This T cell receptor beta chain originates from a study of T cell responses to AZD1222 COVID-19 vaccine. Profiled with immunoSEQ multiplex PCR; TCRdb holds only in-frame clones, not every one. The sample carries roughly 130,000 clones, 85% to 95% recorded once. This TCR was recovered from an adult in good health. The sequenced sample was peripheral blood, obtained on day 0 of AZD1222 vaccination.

CDR3 nucleotide sequence: TGTGCCAGCAGTGAAGCAAGACTAGCGGGGAACACCGGGGAGCTGTTTTTT. Translating it yields CASSEARLAGNTGELFF. The chain employs TRBV2 and TRBJ2-2, with 10 nucleotides matching TRBD2. With V trimmed by 0 bases and J by 1 base, 2 bases remained unmatched. Germline CDR1 and CDR2: SNHLY and FYNNEI. This CDR3 comprises 17 residues.